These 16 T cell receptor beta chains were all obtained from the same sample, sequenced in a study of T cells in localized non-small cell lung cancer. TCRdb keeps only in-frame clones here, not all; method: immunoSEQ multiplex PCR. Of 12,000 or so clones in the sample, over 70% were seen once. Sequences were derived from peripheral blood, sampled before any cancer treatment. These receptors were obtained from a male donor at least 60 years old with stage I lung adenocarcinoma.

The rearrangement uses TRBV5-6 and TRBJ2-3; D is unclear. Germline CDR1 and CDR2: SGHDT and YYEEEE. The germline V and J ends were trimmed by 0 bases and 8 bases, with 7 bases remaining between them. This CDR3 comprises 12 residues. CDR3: CASSLGFGTQYF. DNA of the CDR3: TGTGCCAGCAGCTTGGGGTTTGGTACGCAGTATTTT.

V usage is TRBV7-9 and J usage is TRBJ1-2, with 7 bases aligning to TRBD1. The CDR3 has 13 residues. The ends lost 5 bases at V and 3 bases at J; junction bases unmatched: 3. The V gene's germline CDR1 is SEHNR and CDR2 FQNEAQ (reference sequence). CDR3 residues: CASSPDRDYGYTF. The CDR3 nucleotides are TGTGCCAGCAGCCCTGACAGGGACTATGGCTACACCTTC. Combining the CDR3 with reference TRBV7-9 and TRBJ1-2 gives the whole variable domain DTGVSQNPRHKITKRGQNVTFRCDPISEHNRLYWYRQTLGQGPEFLTYFQNEAQLEKSRLLSDRFSAERPKGSFSTLEIQRTEQGDSAMYLCASSPDRDYGYTFGSGTRLTVV.

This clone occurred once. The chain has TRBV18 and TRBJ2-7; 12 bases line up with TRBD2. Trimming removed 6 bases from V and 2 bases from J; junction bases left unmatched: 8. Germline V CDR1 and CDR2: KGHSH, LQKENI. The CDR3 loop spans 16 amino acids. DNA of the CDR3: TGTGCCAGCTCCCAACTAGCGGGAGGTCGAGCCTACGAGCAGTACTTC. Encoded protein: CASSQLAGGRAYEQYF.

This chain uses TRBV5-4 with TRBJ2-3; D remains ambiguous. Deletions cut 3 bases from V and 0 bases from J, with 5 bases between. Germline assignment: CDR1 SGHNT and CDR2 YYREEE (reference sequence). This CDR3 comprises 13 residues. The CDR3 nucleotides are TGTGCCAGCAGCTCTGGGAGCACAGATACGCAGTATTTT. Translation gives CASSSGSTDTQYF. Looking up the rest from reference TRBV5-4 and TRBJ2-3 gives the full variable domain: ETGVTQSPTHLIKTRGQQVTLRCSSQSGHNTVSWYQQALGQGPQFIFQYYREEENGRGNFPPRFSGLQFPNYSSELNVNALELDDSALYLCASSSGSTDTQYFGPGTRLTVL.

The CDR3 sequence is CASTGRARETQYF. The CDR3 DNA is TGTGCCAGCACCGGGAGGGCCAGAGAGACCCAGTACTTC. The chain recombines TRBV6-5 with TRBJ2-5; 8 positions agree with TRBD2. CDR3 length: 13 amino acids. Germline trimming cut 7 bases from V and 4 bases from J; bases unmatched to any gene: 5. Germline V CDR1 and CDR2: MNHEY, SVGAGI.

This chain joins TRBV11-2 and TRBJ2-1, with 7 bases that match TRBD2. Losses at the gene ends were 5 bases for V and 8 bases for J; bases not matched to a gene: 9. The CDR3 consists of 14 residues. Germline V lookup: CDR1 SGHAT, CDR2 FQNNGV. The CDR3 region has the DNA TGTGCCAGCAGCCCCGGGGGGTCCGTCGATGAGCAGTTCTTC. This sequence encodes CASSPGGSVDEQFF.

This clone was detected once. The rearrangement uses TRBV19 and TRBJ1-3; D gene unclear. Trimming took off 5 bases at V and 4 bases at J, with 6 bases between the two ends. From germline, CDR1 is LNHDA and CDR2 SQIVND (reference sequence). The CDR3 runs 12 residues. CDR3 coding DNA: TGTGCCAGTAGTCCCTCGGGAAACACCATATATTTT. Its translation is CASSPSGNTIYF.

The CDR3: CASSLEDREQFF. The CDR3 coding sequence is TGCGCCAGCAGCTTGGAAGACAGGGAGCAGTTCTTC. V usage is TRBV5-1 and J usage is TRBJ2-1; D perhaps matches TRBD1 (6 bases). Trimming removed 0 bases at V and 10 bases at J, with 8 bases between. The CDR3 has 12 amino acids. Germline values: CDR1 SGHRS, CDR2 YFSETQ.

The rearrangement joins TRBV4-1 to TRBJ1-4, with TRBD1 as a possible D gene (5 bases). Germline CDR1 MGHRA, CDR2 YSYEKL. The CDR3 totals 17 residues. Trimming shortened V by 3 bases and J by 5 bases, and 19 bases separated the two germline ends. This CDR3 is CASSQGLQRGGNEKLFF. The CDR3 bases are TGCGCCAGCAGCCAGGGCTTACAGCGGGGCGGAAATGAAAAACTGTTTTTT.

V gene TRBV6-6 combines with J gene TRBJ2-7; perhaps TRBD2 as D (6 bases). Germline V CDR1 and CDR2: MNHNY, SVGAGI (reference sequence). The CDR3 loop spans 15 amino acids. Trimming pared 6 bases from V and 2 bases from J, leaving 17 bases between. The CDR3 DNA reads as TGTGCCAGCAGACCCCGGCGGGGAGGAACCTACGAGCAGTACTTC. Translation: CASRPRRGGTYEQYF.

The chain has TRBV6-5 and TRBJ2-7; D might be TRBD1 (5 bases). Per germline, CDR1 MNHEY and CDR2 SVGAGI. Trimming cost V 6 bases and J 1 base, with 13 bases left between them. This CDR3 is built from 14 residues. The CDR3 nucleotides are TGTGCCAGCAGCAGGGAAGGGGCTTCCTACGAGCAGTACTTC. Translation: CASSREGASYEQYF.

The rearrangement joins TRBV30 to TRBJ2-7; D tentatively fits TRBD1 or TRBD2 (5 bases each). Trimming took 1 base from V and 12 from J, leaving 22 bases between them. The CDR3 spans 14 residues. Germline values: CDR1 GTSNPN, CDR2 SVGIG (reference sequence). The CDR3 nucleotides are TGTGCCTGGAGTGGTGGTGGGACCTTGTTTGCATCGTACTTC. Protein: CAWSGGGTLFASYF.

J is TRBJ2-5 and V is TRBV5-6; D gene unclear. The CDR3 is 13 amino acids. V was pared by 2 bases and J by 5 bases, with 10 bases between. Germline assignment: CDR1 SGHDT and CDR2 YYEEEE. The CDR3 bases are TGTGCCAGCAGCTTATGGTTGAGGGAGACCCAGTACTTC. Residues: CASSLWLRETQYF.

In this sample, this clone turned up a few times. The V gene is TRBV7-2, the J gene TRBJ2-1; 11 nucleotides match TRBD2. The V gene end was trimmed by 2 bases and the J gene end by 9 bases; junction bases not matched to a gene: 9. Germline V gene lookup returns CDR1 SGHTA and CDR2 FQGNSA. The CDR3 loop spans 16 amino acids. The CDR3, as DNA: TGTGCCAGCAGCTTAAAGGTTCGGCTAGCGGGAGGTGAGCAGTTCTTC. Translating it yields CASSLKVRLAGGEQFF. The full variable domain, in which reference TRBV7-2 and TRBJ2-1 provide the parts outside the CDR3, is GAGVSQSPSNKVTEKGKDVELRCDPISGHTALYWYRQSLGQGLEFLIYFQGNSAPDKSGLPSDRFSAERTGGSVSTLTIQRTQQEDSAVYLCASSLKVRLAGGEQFFGPGTRLTVL.

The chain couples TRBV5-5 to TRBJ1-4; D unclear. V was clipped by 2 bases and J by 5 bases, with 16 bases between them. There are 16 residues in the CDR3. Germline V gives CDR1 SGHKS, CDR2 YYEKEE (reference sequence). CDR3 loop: CASSLSAFSQNEKLFF. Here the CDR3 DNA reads TGTGCCAGCAGCTTATCGGCGTTCTCGCAAAATGAAAAACTGTTTTTT.

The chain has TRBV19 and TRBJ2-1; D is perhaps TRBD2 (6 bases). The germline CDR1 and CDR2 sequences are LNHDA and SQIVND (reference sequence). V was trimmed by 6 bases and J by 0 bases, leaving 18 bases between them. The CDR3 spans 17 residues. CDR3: CASRDHSGSVSYNEQFF. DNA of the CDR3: TGTGCCAGTAGGGACCATAGCGGATCAGTCTCCTACAATGAGCAGTTCTTC.